The 28 T cell receptor beta chains in this list originate from one sample, sequenced in a study of cytomegalovirus exposure and HLA in healthy donors. The method was immunoSEQ multiplex PCR; TCRdb's version includes in-frame clones alone and lacks a portion of them. The sample lists 90,000 to 100,000 clones, around 88% occurring once. Sequencing was performed on PBMCs. These receptors were taken from a woman in her twenties or thirties in good health and CMV-seronegative.

The genes are TRBV6-5 and TRBJ2-7; D possibly corresponds to TRBD1 (6 bases). The CDR3 runs to 15 residues. The V end lost 2 bases, the J end lost 6 bases, and 17 bases lay between the germline ends. Germline loops: CDR1 MNHEY, CDR2 SVGAGI. CDR3 protein: CASSYQPTGPGEQYF. CDR3 nucleotide sequence: TGTGCCAGCAGTTACCAACCCACAGGGCCAGGCGAGCAGTACTTC.

This clone has more than one count but fewer than ten. The rearrangement uses TRBV5-5 and TRBJ1-2; a weak D match, TRBD1 (6 bases). V lost 2 bases and J 2 bases, leaving 22 bases between the germline ends. Germline values: CDR1 SGHKS, CDR2 YYEKEE (reference sequence). CDR3 length: 18 residues. CDR3 in DNA: TGTGCCAGCAGCTTTCGTGCACTACAGGGTCCCCCCAACTATGGCTACACCTTC. Its translation is CASSFRALQGPPNYGYTF.

This clone came up a few times. The rearrangement joins TRBV10-2 to TRBJ1-1, with a tentative D call TRBD1 (6 bases). Trimming cost V 8 bases and J 2 bases, with 21 bases left between them. Germline assignment: CDR1 WSHSY and CDR2 SAAADI. This CDR3 comprises 16 residues. CDR3 amino acids: CASWKEGGDLNTEAFF. The DNA of the CDR3 is TGCGCCAGCTGGAAGGAAGGGGGAGACCTTAACACTGAAGCTTTCTTT.

V gene TRBV7-2 combines with J gene TRBJ2-3; 10 bases map to TRBD2. Trimming at V came to 5 bases and at J to 7 bases, leaving 9 bases not matched to a gene. Per germline, CDR1 SGHTA and CDR2 FQGNSA. This CDR3 is built from 15 residues. The DNA for the CDR3 is TGTGCCAGCAGCCAACGGGTAGCGGGAGGATATACGCAGTATTTT. Translation gives CASSQRVAGGYTQYF.

The rearrangement links TRBV9 to TRBJ2-1; TRBD2 matches 14 bases. Germline lookup yields CDR1 SGDLS and CDR2 YYNGEE. J was trimmed by 8 bases and V by 7 bases; bases with no gene match: 8. The CDR3 extends over 15 amino acids. CDR3 loop: CASAPGTSGSDEQFF. The CDR3 DNA follows: TGTGCCAGCGCCCCAGGGACTAGCGGGAGTGATGAGCAGTTCTTC. The whole variable domain, filled in from reference TRBV9 and TRBJ2-1, reads DSGVTQTPKHLITATGQRVTLRCSPRSGDLSVYWYQQSLDQGLQFLIQYYNGEERAKGNILERFSAQQFPDLHSELNLSSLELGDSALYFCASAPGTSGSDEQFFGPGTRLTVL.

The chain uses TRBV5-1 and TRBJ2-2; 12 positions match TRBD2. The V segment lost 3 bases and the J segment 1 base; nucleotides outside the gene matches: 1. Germline loops: CDR1 SGHRS, CDR2 YFSETQ. This CDR3 has 16 residues. This chain's CDR3 is CASSWGLAGNTGELFF. The DNA for the CDR3 is TGCGCCAGCAGCTGGGGACTAGCGGGGAACACCGGGGAGCTGTTTTTT.

This sequence joins TRBV18 and TRBJ1-2; TRBD1 matches at 7 bases. Losses at the gene ends were 4 bases for V and 4 bases for J; bases not matched to a gene: 3. Germline V CDR1 and CDR2: KGHSH, LQKENI. This CDR3 region has 13 residues. The CDR3 DNA reads as TGTGCCAGCTCACGAGGGGGCAGCTATGGCTACACCTTC. Residues: CASSRGGSYGYTF.

The chain carries TRBV4-3 and TRBJ1-4; D gene unclear. With 0 bases removed from V and 0 bases from J, the gap between germline ends came to 11 bases. CDR3 size: 17 residues. CDR1 and CDR2 (germline): LGHNA, YSLEER. CDR3 DNA: TGCGCCAGCAGCCAAGATCTCACAGTTGCAACTAATGAAAAACTGTTTTTT. Encoded protein: CASSQDLTVATNEKLFF.

This chain uses TRBV7-9 with TRBJ1-2; the match to TRBD1 covers 12 bases. After removal of 5 bases from V and 8 bases from J, the junction contained 3 bases not matched to a gene. This CDR3 region has 13 residues. Per germline, CDR1 SEHNR and CDR2 FQNEAQ (reference sequence). This chain's CDR3 is CASSLGTGGGYTF. DNA for the CDR3: TGTGCCAGCAGCCTTGGGACAGGGGGCGGCTACACCTTC.

V gene TRBV15 combines with J gene TRBJ2-1; 7 bases are shared with TRBD1. CDR1 and CDR2 (germline): LNHNV, YYDKDF (reference sequence). This CDR3 has 17 amino acids. The V gene end was trimmed by 0 bases and the J gene end by 4 bases; junction bases not matched to a gene: 9. In DNA form, the CDR3 reads TGTGCCACCAGCAGAGATCTAGGGACAGTTAAATACAATGAGCAGTTCTTC. It encodes CATSRDLGTVKYNEQFF.

The V and J genes are TRBV7-2 and TRBJ1-3; D is unresolved. CDR3 length equals 15 residues. The V end lost 1 base, the J end lost 4 bases, and 11 bases lay between the germline ends. Per germline, CDR1 SGHTA and CDR2 FQGNSA. This chain's CDR3 is CASSLDPEPGNTIYF. Written as DNA, the CDR3 is TGTGCCAGCAGCTTAGACCCAGAACCCGGAAACACCATATATTTT.

This chain connects TRBV2 to TRBJ1-1; 8 bases fit TRBD1. V lost 6 bases to trimming and J lost 7 bases; unmatched junction nucleotides: 7. The CDR3 loop spans 13 amino acids. Per germline, CDR1 SNHLY and CDR2 FYNNEI. The CDR3 bases are TGTGCCAGCAGCCCTGACAGGGGCGGTGAAGCTTTCTTT. It codes for CASSPDRGGEAFF. The full variable domain, rest sourced from reference TRBV2 and TRBJ1-1, is EPEVTQTPSHQVTQMGQEVILRCVPISNHLYFYWYRQILGQKVEFLVSFYNNEISEKSEIFDDQFSVERPDGSNFTLKIRSTKLEDSAMYFCASSPDRGGEAFFGQGTRLTVV.

The chain couples TRBV14 to TRBJ2-5; TRBD1 matches at 7 bases. The CDR3 has 16 residues. J lost 3 bases, V lost 4 bases, and 11 bases had no gene match. Looked up from germline, CDR1 is SGHDN and CDR2 is FVKESK. For the CDR3, the DNA is TGTGCCAGCAGCCTGCGAACCGGGACAGATAAAGAGACCCAGTACTTC. It specifies CASSLRTGTDKETQYF.

To note about this clone: Additional DNA sequences in this sample encode the identical CDR3. This sequence joins TRBV28 and TRBJ1-1; D is uncertain. The ends were cut back, 3 bases at V and 7 bases at J, with 9 bases in the middle. Germline V gives CDR1 MDHEN, CDR2 SYDVKM. CDR3 length equals 12 residues. The CDR3 DNA reads as TGTGCCAGCAGTTTTCTCGGACTTGAAGCTTTCTTT. Translating it yields CASSFLGLEAFF.

This rearrangement joins TRBV27 to TRBJ2-1; 7 bases are a match to TRBD1. The CDR3 has 15 residues. The trim removed 4 bases at V and 10 bases at J, leaving 13 bases unmatched. CDR1 and CDR2 from the germline V gene are MNHEY and SMNVEV (reference sequence). The CDR3 protein is CASSYRDSLIGEQFF. The CDR3 DNA reads as TGTGCCAGCAGTTACCGGGACAGCCTAATTGGAGAGCAGTTCTTC.

The genes are TRBV2 and TRBJ1-1; TRBD1 might be the D (5 bases). Trimming removed 6 bases at V and 6 bases at J, with 17 bases between. This CDR3 has 14 amino acids. Germline V lookup: CDR1 SNHLY, CDR2 FYNNEI. In DNA, the CDR3 is TGTGCCAGCAGATCAGGGACTGAGTTCGCTGAAGCTTTCTTT. Translated, it gives CASRSGTEFAEAFF. Based on the CDR3 plus reference TRBV2 and TRBJ1-1, the full variable domain is EPEVTQTPSHQVTQMGQEVILRCVPISNHLYFYWYRQILGQKVEFLVSFYNNEISEKSEIFDDQFSVERPDGSNFTLKIRSTKLEDSAMYFCASRSGTEFAEAFFGQGTRLTVV.

Regarding this clone: The sample has other DNA sequences that encode this CDR3 too. The chain joins TRBV28 to TRBJ1-2; no firm D call. From germline, CDR1 is MDHEN and CDR2 SYDVKM. V lost 6 bases and J 5 bases, leaving 10 bases between the germline ends. The CDR3 contains 12 residues. In DNA, the CDR3 is TGTGCCAGCAGCCCCCGAGGATATGGCTACACCTTC. It specifies CASSPRGYGYTF.

This chain links TRBV6-5 with TRBJ2-2; D ambiguous. The V gene's germline CDR1 is MNHEY and CDR2 SVGAGI. Trimming removed 2 bases at V and 4 bases at J, with 11 bases between. This CDR3 region has 15 residues. In DNA form, the CDR3 reads TGTGCCAGCAGTTACCTCTCGCCCAGCACCGGGGAGCTGTTTTTT. Translation: CASSYLSPSTGELFF.

This clone has only one observation. This chain links TRBV15 with TRBJ2-6, with 7 bases lining up with TRBD1. CDR3 length: 20 residues. Trimming at V came to 4 bases and at J to 0 bases, leaving 15 bases not matched to a gene. CDR1 is LNHNV, CDR2 YYDKDF, per germline (reference sequence). The CDR3 region is CATSTRQGQPLHSGANVLTF. The CDR3 nucleotides are TGTGCCACCAGCACCAGACAGGGACAACCTCTGCACTCTGGGGCCAACGTCCTGACTTTC.

This chain links TRBV28 with TRBJ1-2; a possible D gene is TRBD1 (5 bases). Germline CDR1 MDHEN, CDR2 SYDVKM. The CDR3 contains 16 residues. The V end lost 6 bases, the J end lost 8 bases, and 25 bases lay between the germline ends. Written as DNA, the CDR3 is TGTGCCAGCAGGGGGCCGGCGGGGGGAACGGTGAGAGGCTACACCTTC. Amino acid sequence: CASRGPAGGTVRGYTF.

The genes are TRBV5-1 and TRBJ2-2, with 8 bases lining up with TRBD2. This CDR3 region has 15 residues. CDR1 and CDR2 from the germline V gene are SGHRS and YFSETQ. The J segment lost 0 bases and the V segment lost 7 bases, leaving 5 bases of the junction unmatched. This chain's CDR3 is CASRRGDSNTGELFF. The CDR3 DNA is TGCGCCAGCCGGCGGGGGGACTCGAACACCGGGGAGCTGTTTTTT.

The chain couples TRBV2 to TRBJ1-5; 9 bases agree with TRBD1. The CDR3 extends over 13 amino acids. Unmatched junction bases numbered 10, after V lost 11 bases and J lost 8 bases. Germline V gives CDR1 SNHLY, CDR2 FYNNEI. CDR3 DNA sequence: TGTGCCGGGGGGACAGGGTCATTGAAGCCCCAGCATTTT. This sequence encodes CAGGTGSLKPQHF.

This clone came up once. V and J are TRBV6-6 and TRBJ1-2; TRBD1 aligns across 10 bases. This CDR3 spans 15 amino acids. With V trimmed by 2 bases and J by 3 bases, 3 bases remained unmatched. Germline V gene lookup returns CDR1 MNHNY and CDR2 SVGAGI (reference sequence). CDR3 residues: CASSYRGTGDYGYTF. CDR3 coding DNA: TGTGCCAGCAGTTACCGGGGGACAGGGGACTATGGCTACACCTTC.

The genes are TRBV20-1 and TRBJ2-7, with D uncertain. Germline V gives CDR1 DFQATT, CDR2 SNEGSKA (reference sequence). The CDR3 runs to 11 residues. The V gene lost 2 bases and the J gene lost 2 bases, with 4 bases spanning the gap. CDR3 sequence reads: CSARQAYEQYF. As DNA, the CDR3 is TGCAGTGCTAGACAGGCCTACGAGCAGTACTTC.

The V gene is TRBV9, the J gene TRBJ2-7, with 16 bases that match TRBD2. This CDR3 is built from 17 residues. J lost 2 bases, V lost 2 bases, and 4 bases had no gene match. Germline assignment: CDR1 SGDLS and CDR2 YYNGEE. For the CDR3, the DNA is TGTGCCAGCAGCGTGGGACTAGCGGGGGGGGCTCCCTACGAGCAGTACTTC. Translating gives CASSVGLAGGAPYEQYF.

This rearrangement joins TRBV6-5 to TRBJ2-1, with 11 bases lining up with TRBD1. The length of the CDR3 is 15 residues. Germline V gene data show CDR1 as MNHEY and CDR2 as SVGAGI. V dropped 5 bases and J dropped 12; count of bases not matched to a gene: 12. DNA of the CDR3: TGTGCCAGCAGTCGAAACCGGGACAGGGGGTCTCGGCAGTTCTTC. Protein sequence: CASSRNRDRGSRQFF.

The chain joins TRBV10-3 to TRBJ1-5, with D uncertain. Looked up from germline, CDR1 is ENHRY and CDR2 is SYGVKD. Deletions cut 6 bases from V and 4 bases from J, with 7 bases between. The CDR3 totals 12 residues. As DNA, the CDR3 is TGTGCCATCAGCAGGATGAATCAGCCCCAGCATTTT. This translates into CAISRMNQPQHF.

V and J are TRBV27 and TRBJ2-1; TRBD1 is a possible D gene (6 bases). In germline, CDR1 is MNHEY, CDR2 SMNVEV (reference sequence). The CDR3 totals 18 residues. V was shortened by 4 bases and J by 1 base, with 20 bases between the two germline ends. Here the CDR3 DNA reads TGTGCCAGCAGTTCCACCTTTCCCGGGACACAATCCTACAATGAGCAGTTCTTC. Its protein is CASSSTFPGTQSYNEQFF.